This is a list of T cell receptor beta chains from one sample in a study of T cell changes during pregnancy in multiple sclerosis. Data came from immunoSEQ multiplex PCR; TCRdb stores just in-frame clones and leaves some out. The table shows under 70,000 clones, with roughly 94% occurring only once. This sample comprised CD8+ T cells from peripheral blood mononuclear cells, obtained after pregnancy. The receptors shown here come from a female donor with multiple sclerosis, enrolled in a pregnancy study. CDR3s include the opening cysteine and the closing phenylalanine or tryptophan. Each record gives: D gene, clone size, J gene, V gene, CDR3 protein, CDR3 DNA. A D gene is named only where the DNA matches it firmly. Part of the rows lack a size; the others show once, few, many or a class for expanded clones.

NA	NA	TRBJ2-3	TRBV7-9	CASSSSDYTDTQYF	TGTGCCAGCAGCTCCTCGGACTACACAGATACGCAGTATTTT
NA	NA	TRBJ2-7	TRBV11-2	CASSSPFSGTNFYEQYF	TGTGCCAGCAGCTCCCCCTTTAGCGGAACGAATTTTTACGAGCAGTACTTC
NA	NA	TRBJ1-3	TRBV18	CASSPGRIRDGNTIYF	TGTGCCAGCTCACCAGGGAGAATTAGGGATGGAAACACCATATATTTT
TRBD1	NA	TRBJ2-1	TRBV29-1	CSVEDNRGEQFF	TGCAGCGTTGAAGATAACAGGGGGGAGCAGTTCTTC
TRBD1	NA	TRBJ2-5	TRBV19	CASSIDDRKEDRDQETQYF	TGTGCCAGTAGTATAGATGATAGGAAGGAGGACAGGGACCAAGAGACCCAGTACTTC
TRBD1	NA	TRBJ2-7	TRBV5-3	CARSLIRGFGQGFRKQYF	TGTGCCAGAAGCTTGATTAGGGGGTTTGGACAGGGTTTTAGAAAGCAGTACTTC
TRBD2	NA	TRBJ2-7	TRBV7-8	CASSIGGGAYEQYF	TGTGCCAGCAGCATCGGCGGGGGGGCATACGAGCAGTACTTC
NA	NA	TRBJ1-2	TRBV29-1	CSVARAGYGYTF	TGCAGCGTTGCAAGGGCAGGGTATGGCTACACCTTC
TRBD2	few	TRBJ2-1	TRBV29-1	CSVAGLAGNEQFF	TGCAGCGTTGCGGGACTAGCGGGAAATGAGCAGTTCTTC
TRBD1	NA	TRBJ1-2	TRBV7-3	CASSPGTGTGYTF	TGTGCCAGCAGCCCCGGGACAGGGACCGGCTACACCTTC
NA	NA	TRBJ2-6	TRBV15	CATEQGSGANVLTF	TGTGCCACGGAACAGGGATCTGGGGCCAACGTCCTGACTTTC
TRBD2	NA	TRBJ2-3	TRBV4-1	CASSQRGLAGTSTDTQYF	TGCGCCAGCAGCCAACGCGGACTAGCGGGAACAAGCACAGATACGCAGTATTTT
NA	NA	TRBJ2-1	TRBV28	CATKRRGYNEQFF	TGTGCCACCAAGCGGAGGGGCTACAATGAGCAGTTCTTC
TRBD1	once	TRBJ2-7	TRBV18	CASSDGTGKSLEQYF	TGTGCCAGCTCAGACGGGACAGGGAAGTCCCTCGAGCAGTACTTC
NA	once	TRBJ2-5	TRBV11-2	CASSRPGTPVETQYF	TGTGCCAGCAGCCGCCCCGGGACACCCGTGGAGACCCAGTACTTC
NA	NA	TRBJ1-4	TRBV25-1	CASSDQSTNEKLFF	TGTGCCAGCAGTGATCAGTCAACTAATGAAAAACTGTTTTTT
NA	NA	TRBJ1-1	TRBV13	CASSSLTANTEAFF	TGTGCCAGCAGCTCTCTAACAGCGAACACTGAAGCTTTCTTT
NA	NA	TRBJ2-7	TRBV6-5	CASSPKAPVDEQYF	TGTGCCAGCAGCCCCAAAGCGCCTGTGGACGAGCAGTACTTC
NA	NA	TRBJ1-1	TRBV19	CASSIRPTDEAFF	TGTGCCAGTAGTATTAGGCCGACAGACGAAGCTTTCTTT
NA	NA	TRBJ1-5	TRBV4-3	CASSHSTDSNQPQHF	TGCGCCAGCAGCCACTCTACAGATAGCAATCAGCCCCAGCATTTT
TRBD2	NA	TRBJ2-7	TRBV28	CASSSRGAGGPKGEQYF	TGTGCCAGCAGTTCGCGGGGGGCGGGAGGGCCCAAGGGCGAGCAGTACTTC
NA	NA	TRBJ2-7	TRBV6-5	CASSYAGGYEQYF	TGTGCCAGCAGTTACGCCGGCGGCTACGAGCAGTACTTC
TRBD2	NA	TRBJ2-7	TRBV29-1	CSVWTSGNYEQYF	TGCAGCGTTTGGACTAGCGGCAACTACGAGCAGTACTTC
TRBD2	NA	TRBJ2-7	TRBV28	CASSPGLAGYGEEQYF	TGTGCCAGCAGTCCGGGACTAGCGGGTTACGGGGAGGAGCAGTACTTC
NA	NA	TRBJ2-2	TRBV7-9	CASSLDQGRTGELFF	TGTGCCAGCAGCTTAGATCAGGGGCGCACCGGGGAGCTGTTTTTT
NA	once	TRBJ1-5	TRBV11-2	CASSLDGGPQHF	TGTGCCAGCAGCTTAGATGGAGGGCCCCAGCATTTT
NA	NA	TRBJ1-5	TRBV7-3	CASRRTRGAANQPQHF	TGTGCCAGCAGACGAACCCGGGGGGCTGCCAATCAGCCCCAGCATTTT
TRBD2	NA	TRBJ2-1	TRBV7-9	CASSSGLAGESEQFF	TGTGCCAGCAGCTCGGGACTAGCGGGAGAAAGTGAGCAGTTCTTC
NA	once	TRBJ1-2	TRBV5-5	CASSLGGKGYGYTF	TGTGCCAGCAGCTTGGGAGGGAAAGGCTATGGCTACACCTTC
NA	NA	TRBJ2-1	TRBV5-1	CASTPSSYNEQFF	TGCGCCAGCACCCCGAGCTCCTACAATGAGCAGTTCTTC
TRBD1	NA	TRBJ1-5	TRBV28	CASSLLLGQGQPQHF	TGTGCCAGCAGTTTACTGTTGGGACAGGGTCAGCCCCAGCATTTT
NA	NA	TRBJ2-1	TRBV9	CASSVAGNPYNEQFF	TGTGCCAGCAGCGTAGCGGGGAATCCCTACAATGAGCAGTTCTTC
TRBD1	NA	TRBJ2-7	TRBV28	CASQTGQDYEQYF	TGTGCCAGCCAGACCGGACAGGACTACGAGCAGTACTTC
NA	NA	TRBJ2-2	TRBV2	CASSDWGRGGNTGELFF	TGTGCCAGCAGTGACTGGGGCAGGGGCGGAAACACCGGGGAGCTGTTTTTT
NA	NA	TRBJ2-3	TRBV27	CASSPVRGLTDTQYF	TGTGCCAGCAGTCCAGTTCGGGGTTTAACAGATACGCAGTATTTT
TRBD1	few	TRBJ2-7	TRBV7-9	CASSLVTGARLHEQYF	TGTGCCAGCAGCTTAGTAACAGGGGCCCGCCTCCACGAGCAGTACTTC
TRBD2	NA	TRBJ2-7	TRBV10-1	CASSEFRSGTSYEQYF	TGCGCCAGCAGTGAGTTTCGGAGCGGGACTAGTTACGAGCAGTACTTC
NA	NA	TRBJ2-5	TRBV29-1	CSVEGTVAGETQYF	TGCAGCGTTGAAGGGACAGTTGCAGGAGAGACCCAGTACTTC
TRBD2	NA	TRBJ2-1	TRBV27	CASSPLTSGRAYEQFF	TGTGCCAGCAGCCCGCTTACTAGCGGGAGGGCCTATGAGCAGTTCTTC
TRBD2	NA	TRBJ2-1	TRBV27	CASAGLAGYNEQFF	TGTGCCAGCGCAGGACTAGCGGGATACAATGAGCAGTTCTTC
NA	once	TRBJ2-1	TRBV2	CASTPRGPPGEQFF	TGTGCCAGCACTCCCAGGGGACCCCCGGGTGAGCAGTTCTTC
NA	NA	TRBJ1-1	TRBV19	CASSMGYGGNTEAFF	TGTGCCAGTAGTATGGGTTATGGCGGTAACACTGAAGCTTTCTTT
NA	NA	TRBJ2-1	TRBV13	CASTEGRYNEQFF	TGTGCCAGCACCGAAGGGAGGTACAATGAGCAGTTCTTC
NA	NA	TRBJ2-1	TRBV7-7	CASSLDPGDYNEQFF	TGTGCCAGCAGCTTAGACCCGGGGGACTACAATGAGCAGTTCTTC
NA	NA	TRBJ2-3	TRBV7-9	CASSLVGGETDTQYF	TGTGCCAGCAGCTTAGTAGGCGGGGAAACAGATACGCAGTATTTT
NA	NA	TRBJ1-1	TRBV5-1	CASSLAGGARDTEAFF	TGCGCCAGCAGCTTGGCCGGAGGGGCACGGGACACTGAAGCTTTCTTT
NA	NA	TRBJ2-2	TRBV30	CAWSVGVSGELFF	TGTGCCTGGAGTGTAGGGGTTTCCGGGGAGCTGTTTTTT
NA	NA	TRBJ2-1	TRBV7-9	CASRPQTGSLYNEQFF	TGTGCCAGCCGACCACAGACAGGTTCTCTCTACAATGAGCAGTTCTTC
TRBD1	NA	TRBJ1-2	TRBV30	CAWTVGTGTLYGYTF	TGTGCCTGGACTGTTGGGACAGGGACTCTCTATGGCTACACCTTC
NA	NA	TRBJ2-7	TRBV2	CASSEARGKDYEQYF	TGTGCCAGCAGTGAAGCCCGGGGAAAGGACTACGAGCAGTACTTC
TRBD2	NA	TRBJ2-7	TRBV7-2	CASSRGGIEQYF	TGTGCCAGCAGCCGGGGGGGAATCGAGCAGTACTTC
NA	NA	TRBJ2-7	TRBV4-1	CASSQDGGFEQYF	TGCGCCAGCAGCCAAGATGGGGGGTTCGAGCAGTACTTC